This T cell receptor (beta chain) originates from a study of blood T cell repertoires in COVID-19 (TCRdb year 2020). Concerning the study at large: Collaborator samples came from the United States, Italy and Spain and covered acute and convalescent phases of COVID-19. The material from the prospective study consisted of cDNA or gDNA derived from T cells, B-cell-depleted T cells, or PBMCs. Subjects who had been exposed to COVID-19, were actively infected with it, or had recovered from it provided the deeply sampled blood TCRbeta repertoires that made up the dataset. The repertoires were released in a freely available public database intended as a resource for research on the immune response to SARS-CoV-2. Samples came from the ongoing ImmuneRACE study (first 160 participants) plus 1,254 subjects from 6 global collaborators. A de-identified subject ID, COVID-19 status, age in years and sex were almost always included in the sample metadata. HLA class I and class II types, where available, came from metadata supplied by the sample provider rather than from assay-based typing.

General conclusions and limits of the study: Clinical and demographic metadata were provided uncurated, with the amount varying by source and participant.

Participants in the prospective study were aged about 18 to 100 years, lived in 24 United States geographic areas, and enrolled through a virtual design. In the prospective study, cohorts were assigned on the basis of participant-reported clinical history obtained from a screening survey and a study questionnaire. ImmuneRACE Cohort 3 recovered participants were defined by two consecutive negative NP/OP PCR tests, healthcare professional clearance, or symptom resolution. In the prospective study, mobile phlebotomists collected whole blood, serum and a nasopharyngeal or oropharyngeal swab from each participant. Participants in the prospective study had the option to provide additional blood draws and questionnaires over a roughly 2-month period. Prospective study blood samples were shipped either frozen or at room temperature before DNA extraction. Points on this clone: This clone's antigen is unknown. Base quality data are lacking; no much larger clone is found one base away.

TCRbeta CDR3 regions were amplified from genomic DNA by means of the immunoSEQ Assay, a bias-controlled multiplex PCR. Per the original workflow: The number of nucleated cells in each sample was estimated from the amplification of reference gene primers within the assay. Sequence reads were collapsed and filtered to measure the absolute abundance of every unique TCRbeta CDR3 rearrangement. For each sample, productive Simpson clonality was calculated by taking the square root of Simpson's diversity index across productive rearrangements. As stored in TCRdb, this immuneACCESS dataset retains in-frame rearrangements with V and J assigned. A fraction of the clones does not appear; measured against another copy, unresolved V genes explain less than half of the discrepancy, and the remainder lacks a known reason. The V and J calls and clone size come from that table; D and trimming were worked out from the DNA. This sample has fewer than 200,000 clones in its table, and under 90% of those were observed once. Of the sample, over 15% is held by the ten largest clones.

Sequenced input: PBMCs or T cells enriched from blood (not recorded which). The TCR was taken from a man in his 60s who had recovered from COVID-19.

CDR3 protein: CASSPQGITIYF. The base sequence is TGTGCCAGCAGTCCCCAGGGAATTACCATATATTTT. Here the chain combines TRBV12-3 or TRBV12-4 and TRBJ1-3; the best D guess is TRBD1, with 5 bases matching. Measured from the cysteine to the phenylalanine, the CDR3 is 12 residues long. Here the CDR3 DNA is all that survives: 36 bases in frame from base 1. V lost 5 bases and J lost 10 bases; the stretch between them is 12 bases long.